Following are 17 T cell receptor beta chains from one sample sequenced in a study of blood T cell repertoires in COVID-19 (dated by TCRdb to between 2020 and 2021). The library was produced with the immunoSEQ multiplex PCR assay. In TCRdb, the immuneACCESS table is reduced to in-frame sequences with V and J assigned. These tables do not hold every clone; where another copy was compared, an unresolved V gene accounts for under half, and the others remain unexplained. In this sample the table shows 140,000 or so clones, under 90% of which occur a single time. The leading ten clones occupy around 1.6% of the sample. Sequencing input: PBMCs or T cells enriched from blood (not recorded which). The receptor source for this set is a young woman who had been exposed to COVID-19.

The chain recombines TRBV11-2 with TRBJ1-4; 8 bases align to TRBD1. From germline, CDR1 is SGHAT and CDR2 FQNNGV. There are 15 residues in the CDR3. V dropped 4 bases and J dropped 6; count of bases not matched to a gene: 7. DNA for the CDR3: TGTGCCAGCAGCTCCCCGAGGACAGGGTATGAAAAACTGTTTTTT. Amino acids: CASSSPRTGYEKLFF.

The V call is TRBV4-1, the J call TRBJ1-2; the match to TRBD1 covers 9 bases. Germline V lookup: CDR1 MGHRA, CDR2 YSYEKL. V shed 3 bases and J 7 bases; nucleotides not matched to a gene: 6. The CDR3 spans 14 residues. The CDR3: CASSQHRGLGGYTF. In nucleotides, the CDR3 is TGCGCCAGCAGCCAGCACAGGGGGCTTGGTGGCTACACCTTC.

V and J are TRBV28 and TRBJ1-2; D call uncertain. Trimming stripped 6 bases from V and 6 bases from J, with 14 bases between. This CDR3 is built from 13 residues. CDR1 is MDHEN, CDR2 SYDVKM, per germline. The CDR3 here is CASRNTAVNGYTF. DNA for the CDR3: TGTGCCAGCAGAAACACAGCAGTTAATGGCTACACCTTC.

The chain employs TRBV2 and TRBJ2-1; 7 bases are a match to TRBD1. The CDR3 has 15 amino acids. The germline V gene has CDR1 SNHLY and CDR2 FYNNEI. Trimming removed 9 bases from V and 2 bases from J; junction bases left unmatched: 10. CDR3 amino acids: CASRRQGTPYNEQFF. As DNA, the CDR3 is TGTGCCAGTAGAAGACAGGGAACCCCCTACAATGAGCAGTTCTTC.

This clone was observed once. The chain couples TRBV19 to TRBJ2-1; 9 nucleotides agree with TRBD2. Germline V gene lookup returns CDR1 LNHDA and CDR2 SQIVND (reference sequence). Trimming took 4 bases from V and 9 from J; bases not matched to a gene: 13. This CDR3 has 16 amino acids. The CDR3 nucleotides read TGTGCCAGTAGTAGGTCCGGCGGGAGGGCCTTCGGTGAGCAGTTCTTC. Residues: CASSRSGGRAFGEQFF.

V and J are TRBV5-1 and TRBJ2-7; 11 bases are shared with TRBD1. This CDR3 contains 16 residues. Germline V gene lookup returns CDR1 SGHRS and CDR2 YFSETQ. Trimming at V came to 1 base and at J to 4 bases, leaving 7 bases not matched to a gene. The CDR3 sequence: CASSLRWTGGSYEQYF. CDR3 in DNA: TGCGCCAGCAGCTTGCGATGGACAGGGGGCAGTTACGAGCAGTACTTC.

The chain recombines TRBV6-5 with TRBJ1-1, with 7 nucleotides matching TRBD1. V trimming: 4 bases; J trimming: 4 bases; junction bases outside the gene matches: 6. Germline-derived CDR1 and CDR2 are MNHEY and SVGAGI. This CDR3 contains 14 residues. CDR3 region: CASSSNRGGTEAFF. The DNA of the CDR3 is TGTGCCAGCAGTTCGAACAGGGGCGGCACTGAAGCTTTCTTT.

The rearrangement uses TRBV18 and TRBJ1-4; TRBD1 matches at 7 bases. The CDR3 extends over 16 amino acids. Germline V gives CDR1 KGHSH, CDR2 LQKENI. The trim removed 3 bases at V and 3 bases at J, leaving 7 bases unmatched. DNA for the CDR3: TGTGCCAGCTCACCTGCACAGGGGACGGCTAATGAAAAACTGTTTTTT. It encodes CASSPAQGTANEKLFF. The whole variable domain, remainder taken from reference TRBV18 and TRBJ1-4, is NAGVMQNPRHLVRRRGQEARLRCSPMKGHSHVYWYRQLPEEGLKFMVYLQKENIIDESGMPKERFSAEFPKEGPSILRIQQVVRGDSAAYFCASSPAQGTANEKLFFGSGTQLSVL.

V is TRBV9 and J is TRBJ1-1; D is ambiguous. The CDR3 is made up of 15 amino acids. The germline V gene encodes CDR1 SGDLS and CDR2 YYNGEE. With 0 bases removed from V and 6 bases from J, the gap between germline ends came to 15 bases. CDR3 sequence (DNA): TGTGCCAGCAGCGTAGGTTTACCCGAGGTCGCTGAAGCTTTCTTT. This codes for CASSVGLPEVAEAFF.

CDR3 bases: TGTGCCAGCTCTCCGCGGGAGATCTACAATGAGCAGTTCTTC. It is translated as CASSPREIYNEQFF. This sequence joins TRBV18 and TRBJ2-1; 7 bases fit TRBD2. Trimming removed 6 bases from V and 3 bases from J; junction bases left unmatched: 5. The CDR3 runs to 14 residues. CDR1 and CDR2 from the germline V gene are KGHSH and LQKENI.

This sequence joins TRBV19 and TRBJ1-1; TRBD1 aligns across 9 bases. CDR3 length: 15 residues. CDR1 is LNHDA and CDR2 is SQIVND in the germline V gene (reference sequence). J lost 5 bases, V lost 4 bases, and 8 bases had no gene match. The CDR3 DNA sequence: TGTGCCAGTAGTACAGCCGGGACAGGGAGAACTGAAGCTTTCTTT. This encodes CASSTAGTGRTEAFF.

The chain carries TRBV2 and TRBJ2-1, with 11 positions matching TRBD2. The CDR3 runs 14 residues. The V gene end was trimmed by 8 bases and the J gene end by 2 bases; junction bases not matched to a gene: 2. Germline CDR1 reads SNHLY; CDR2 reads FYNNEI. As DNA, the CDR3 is TGTGCCAGCGCGGGACTAGCGGCCTACAATGAGCAGTTCTTC. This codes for CASAGLAAYNEQFF. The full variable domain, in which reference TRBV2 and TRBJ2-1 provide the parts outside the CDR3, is EPEVTQTPSHQVTQMGQEVILRCVPISNHLYFYWYRQILGQKVEFLVSFYNNEISEKSEIFDDQFSVERPDGSNFTLKIRSTKLEDSAMYFCASAGLAAYNEQFFGPGTRLTVL.

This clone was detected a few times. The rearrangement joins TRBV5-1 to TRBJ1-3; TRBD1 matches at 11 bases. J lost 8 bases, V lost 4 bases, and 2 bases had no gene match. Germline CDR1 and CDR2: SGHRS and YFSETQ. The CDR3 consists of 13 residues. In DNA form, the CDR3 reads TGCGCCAGCAGCAAGGGACAGGGGGACACCATATATTTT. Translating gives CASSKGQGDTIYF.

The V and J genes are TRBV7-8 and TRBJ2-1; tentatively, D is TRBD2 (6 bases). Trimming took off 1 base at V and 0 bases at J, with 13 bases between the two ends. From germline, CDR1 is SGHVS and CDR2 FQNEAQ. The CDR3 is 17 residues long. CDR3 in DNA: TGTGCCAGCAGCTTAGTCCGGGGGTTGGGCTCCTACAATGAGCAGTTCTTC. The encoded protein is CASSLVRGLGSYNEQFF.

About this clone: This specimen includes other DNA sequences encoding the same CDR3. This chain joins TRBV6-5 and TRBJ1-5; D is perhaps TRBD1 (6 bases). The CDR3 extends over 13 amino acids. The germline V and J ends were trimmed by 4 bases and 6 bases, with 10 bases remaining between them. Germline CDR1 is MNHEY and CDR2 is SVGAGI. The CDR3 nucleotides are TGTGCCAGCAGTTTACAGGGTGGTCAGCCCCAGCATTTT. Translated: CASSLQGGQPQHF.

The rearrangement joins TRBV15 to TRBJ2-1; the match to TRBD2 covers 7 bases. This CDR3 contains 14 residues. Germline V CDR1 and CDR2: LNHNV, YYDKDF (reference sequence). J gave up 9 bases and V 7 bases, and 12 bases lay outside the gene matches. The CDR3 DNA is TGTGCCACCATGCAGTGGGAGGGCCTGGGTGAGCAGTTCTTC. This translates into CATMQWEGLGEQFF. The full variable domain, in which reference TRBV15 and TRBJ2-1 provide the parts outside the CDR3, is DAMVIQNPRYQVTQFGKPVTLSCSQTLNHNVMYWYQQKSSQAPKLLFHYYDKDFNNEADTPDNFQSRRPNTSFCFLDIRSPGLGDTAMYLCATMQWEGLGEQFFGPGTRLTVL.

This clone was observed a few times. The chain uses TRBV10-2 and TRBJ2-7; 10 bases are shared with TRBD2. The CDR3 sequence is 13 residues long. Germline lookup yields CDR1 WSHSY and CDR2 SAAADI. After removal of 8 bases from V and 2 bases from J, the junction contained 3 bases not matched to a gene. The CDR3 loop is CASSGLAAYEQYF. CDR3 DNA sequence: TGCGCCAGCTCTGGACTAGCGGCCTACGAGCAGTACTTC.